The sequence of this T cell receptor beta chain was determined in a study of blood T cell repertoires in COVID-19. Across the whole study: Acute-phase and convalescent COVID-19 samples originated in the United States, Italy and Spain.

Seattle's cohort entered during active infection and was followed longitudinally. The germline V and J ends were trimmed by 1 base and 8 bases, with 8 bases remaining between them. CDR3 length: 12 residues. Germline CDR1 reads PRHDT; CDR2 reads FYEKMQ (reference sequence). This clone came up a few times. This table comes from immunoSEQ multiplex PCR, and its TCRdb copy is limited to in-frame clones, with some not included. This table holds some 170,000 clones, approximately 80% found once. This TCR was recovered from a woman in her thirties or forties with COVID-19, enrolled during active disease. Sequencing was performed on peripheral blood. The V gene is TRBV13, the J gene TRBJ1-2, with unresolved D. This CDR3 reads CASSLVGEGYTF. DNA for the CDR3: TGTGCCAGCAGCTTAGTTGGGGAGGGCTACACCTTC.